This T cell receptor (beta chain) was sequenced for a study of blood T cell repertoires in COVID-19. About the study: Samples came from the United States, Italy and Spain, spanning acute and convalescent COVID-19.

Clones were read by immunoSEQ multiplex PCR, and TCRdb kept only the in-frame ones, dropping some. This sample has more than 300,000 clones; around 83% occur once, and the top ten carry approximately 1.1%. CDR1 and CDR2 (germline): SGHDT, YYEEEE. This CDR3 has 17 residues. V dropped 1 base and J dropped 0 bases, with 17 bases sitting between them. The chain recombines TRBV5-6 with TRBJ2-7; D remains unclear. The specimen was peripheral blood. The receptor comes from a woman aged 50 to 60 with acute or convalescent COVID-19. The CDR3 DNA reads as TGTGCCAGCAGCTTGCGTACAGCTTTTTTTCCCTCCTACGAGCAGTACGTC. It is translated as CASSLRTAFFPSYEQYV.